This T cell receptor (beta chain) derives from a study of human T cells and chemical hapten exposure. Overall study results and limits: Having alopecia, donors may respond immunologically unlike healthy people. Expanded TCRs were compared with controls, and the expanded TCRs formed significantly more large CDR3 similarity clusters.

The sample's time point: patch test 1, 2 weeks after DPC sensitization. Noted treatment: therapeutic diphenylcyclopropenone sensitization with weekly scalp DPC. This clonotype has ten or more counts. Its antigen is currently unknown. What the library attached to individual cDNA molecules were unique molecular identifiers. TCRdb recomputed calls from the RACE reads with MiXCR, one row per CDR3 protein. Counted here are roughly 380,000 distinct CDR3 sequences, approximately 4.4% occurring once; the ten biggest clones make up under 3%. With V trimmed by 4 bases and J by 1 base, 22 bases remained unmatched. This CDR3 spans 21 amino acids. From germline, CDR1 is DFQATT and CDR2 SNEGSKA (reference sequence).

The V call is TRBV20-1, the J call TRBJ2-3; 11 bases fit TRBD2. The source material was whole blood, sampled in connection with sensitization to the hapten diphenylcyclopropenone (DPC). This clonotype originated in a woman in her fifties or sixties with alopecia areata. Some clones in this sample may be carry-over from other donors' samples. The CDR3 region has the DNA TGCAGTGCTACGGGGGACGGCCGAGGGTATAGCGGGAGGGCCGGCACAGATACGCAGTATTTT. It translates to CSATGDGRGYSGRAGTDTQYF.